These 11 T cell receptor beta chains share one sample of origin, sequenced in a study of blood T cells in healthy people across ages. For the second PCR, which ran for roughly 6 to 12 cycles, a sample-barcoded 5' primer and a J-beta primer mix were used. TCRdb re-called the 5' RACE reads with MiXCR, one entry per CDR3 protein. The repertoire has about 760,000 distinct CDR3 sequences, around a quarter of them found once; the top ten carry 9.4%. The same sample was also used in a study of T cells of mothers and their children.

Sample: blood. These receptors were obtained from a boy aged 5-17 years in good health.

The chain links TRBV7-2 to TRBJ1-2; 7 bases agree with TRBD1. This CDR3 comprises 14 residues. The germline CDR1 and CDR2 sequences are SGHTA and FQGNSA. V lost 2 bases, J lost 7 bases, and 7 bases stayed unmatched. CDR3: CASSLSATGSGYTF. CDR3 nucleotides: TGTGCCAGCAGCTTAAGCGCGACAGGGAGTGGCTACACCTTC. The full variable domain, with the rest looked up from reference TRBV7-2 and TRBJ1-2, is GAGVSQSPSNKVTEKGKDVELRCDPISGHTALYWYRQSLGQGLEFLIYFQGNSAPDKSGLPSDRFSAERTGGSVSTLTIQRTQQEDSAVYLCASSLSATGSGYTFGSGTRLTVV.

The chain joins TRBV27 to TRBJ2-3; tentatively, D is TRBD2 (6 bases). V lost 8 bases to trimming and J lost 3 bases, with 18 bases between them. The CDR3 extends over 15 amino acids. The germline V gene has CDR1 MNHEY and CDR2 SMNVEV (reference sequence). CDR3 in amino acids: CASGVGGKSTDTQYF. The CDR3 DNA is TGTGCCAGCGGGGTCGGCGGGAAGAGTACAGATACGCAGTATTTT.

V gene TRBV27 combines with J gene TRBJ1-4; D is unclear. This CDR3 has 14 amino acids. Germline loops: CDR1 MNHEY, CDR2 SMNVEV (reference sequence). V lost 2 bases and J 5 bases, leaving 9 bases between the germline ends. The CDR3 region has the DNA TGTGCCAGCAGTTTAAACCAGGAAAATGAAAAACTGTTTTTT. Translated: CASSLNQENEKLFF.

In its sample, this clonotype was seen a few times. The chain is built from TRBV9 and TRBJ2-5; 8 bases are a match to TRBD1. The CDR3 has 15 residues. In germline, CDR1 is SGDLS, CDR2 YYNGEE. The ends lost 3 bases at V and 5 bases at J; junction bases unmatched: 9. The CDR3 loop reads CASSEGQGRGETQYF. The CDR3 coding sequence is TGTGCCAGCAGCGAAGGACAGGGCCGGGGTGAGACCCAGTACTTC.

The chain joins TRBV27 to TRBJ2-5; TRBD2 is a possible D gene (6 bases). This CDR3 spans 15 amino acids. CDR1 and CDR2 (germline): MNHEY, SMNVEV (reference sequence). V was pared by 2 bases and J by 1 base, with 11 bases between. The CDR3 sequence: CASSLVGGAQETQYF. The CDR3, as DNA: TGTGCCAGCAGTTTAGTCGGCGGGGCCCAAGAGACCCAGTACTTC.

The genes are TRBV4-2 and TRBJ1-6; D remains ambiguous. V shed 4 bases and J shed 5 bases, with 9 bases lying between them. The CDR3 sequence is 14 residues long. Per the germline V gene, CDR1 is LGHNA and CDR2 is YNFKEQ. The CDR3 DNA reads TGTGCCAGCAGCCCAAGTGTAAATAATTCACCCCTCCACTTT. This translates into CASSPSVNNSPLHF.

The CDR3 region is CASSYKGVAGEKLFF. CDR3 coding DNA: TGTGCCAGCAGTTATAAGGGAGTTGCAGGTGAAAAACTGTTTTTT. V and J are TRBV27 and TRBJ1-4; D gene ambiguous. V lost 4 bases and J 7 bases, leaving 16 bases between the germline ends. The CDR3 totals 15 residues. Germline V gene sequence: CDR1 MNHEY, CDR2 SMNVEV (reference sequence).

The chain employs TRBV14 and TRBJ2-1; D remains ambiguous. Germline loops: CDR1 SGHDN, CDR2 FVKESK. The length of the CDR3 is 13 residues. Trimming pared 3 bases from V and 11 bases from J, leaving 14 bases between. The CDR3 coding sequence is TGTGCCAGCAGCCAGGGGATGGGCACAAAGCAGTTCTTC. It yields the protein CASSQGMGTKQFF.

This clonotype was observed a handful of times. V is TRBV7-9 and J is TRBJ2-5; no clear D gene. Near its end, the DNA agrees better with TRBJ2-7, so the J call may be wrong. The CDR3 extends over 16 amino acids. Germline loops: CDR1 SEHNR, CDR2 FQNEAQ (reference sequence). The CDR3 is CASSFAVGRMAYEQYF. The CDR3 DNA follows: TGTGCCAGCAGCTTCGCGGTGGGCAGAATGGCCTACGAGCAGTACTTC.

This clonotype has just a few counts. This chain links TRBV27 with TRBJ2-1; TRBD2 is a possible D gene (6 bases). CDR3 length equals 14 residues. The V end was cut by 5 bases, the J end by 2 bases, with 10 bases between. Germline loops: CDR1 MNHEY, CDR2 SMNVEV (reference sequence). The CDR3, as DNA: TGTGCCAGCAGTATGGAGGGCCCCTACAATGAGCAGTTCTTC. It is translated as CASSMEGPYNEQFF.

This chain connects TRBV13 to TRBJ2-1; 13 bases are shared with TRBD2. Germline CDR1 and CDR2: PRHDT and FYEKMQ (reference sequence). Trimming took 6 bases from V and 4 from J; bases not matched to a gene: 9. This CDR3 contains 17 residues. CDR3 sequence (DNA): TGTGCCAGCAGTCTCCAACTGGGACTAGCGGGGTACAATGAGCAGTTCTTC. It encodes CASSLQLGLAGYNEQFF. The full variable domain, its missing parts supplied by reference TRBV13 and TRBJ2-1, is AAGVIQSPRHLIKEKRETATLKCYPIPRHDTVYWYQQGPGQDPQFLISFYEKMQSDKGSIPDRFSAQQFSDYHSELNMSSLELGDSALYFCASSLQLGLAGYNEQFFGPGTRLTVL.